Listed here are 8 T cell receptor beta chains from one sample, sequenced in a study of cytomegalovirus exposure and HLA in healthy donors. Profiling relied on immunoSEQ multiplex PCR, and the TCRdb table lists in-frame clones only, not all of them. The profile covers 260,000 or so clones, with around 90% appearing a single time and 3% to 3.5% taken by the ten largest. The sequenced sample consisted of PBMCs. The receptors originated from a young woman in good health and CMV-seronegative.

V usage is TRBV7-9 and J usage is TRBJ2-6, with 9 bases aligning to TRBD2. The length of the CDR3 is 19 residues. V trimming: 5 bases; J trimming: 2 bases; junction bases outside the gene matches: 13. The germline V gene has CDR1 SEHNR and CDR2 FQNEAQ (reference sequence). The CDR3 spells CASSHPQREDVAGANVLTF. In DNA, the CDR3 is TGTGCCAGCAGCCACCCCCAGCGGGAGGATGTCGCTGGGGCCAACGTCCTGACTTTC.

This chain links TRBV13 with TRBJ2-3; 7 bases are a match to TRBD2. Trimming removed 5 bases from V and 4 bases from J; junction bases left unmatched: 6. The CDR3 contains 14 residues. From germline, CDR1 is PRHDT and CDR2 FYEKMQ (reference sequence). CDR3: CASSHGTNPDTQYF. DNA for the CDR3: TGTGCCAGCAGCCATGGGACTAACCCAGATACGCAGTATTTT.

The chain links TRBV5-1 to TRBJ2-3; 9 bases match TRBD1. Looked up from germline, CDR1 is SGHRS and CDR2 is YFSETQ. J was trimmed by 1 base and V by 5 bases; bases with no gene match: 2. The CDR3 length is 14 residues. CDR3 coding DNA: TGCGCCAGCAGTCGACAGGGGGGCACAGATACGCAGTATTTT. The encoded protein is CASSRQGGTDTQYF.

As concerns this clone: At the DNA level, this CDR3 is encoded by other sequences in the same sample as well. The V and J genes are TRBV4-2 and TRBJ2-5; D is unresolved. Trimming took 0 bases from V and 4 from J, leaving 3 bases between them. This CDR3 spans 12 amino acids. The germline V gene has CDR1 LGHNA and CDR2 YNFKEQ. CDR3 region: CASSQDRETQYF. The CDR3 DNA sequence: TGTGCCAGCAGCCAAGATAGAGAGACCCAGTACTTC.

This clone was seen just once. In DNA form, the CDR3 reads TGTGCCAGCAGCAGTCCGACAGGTCGGGAGACCCAGTACTTC. Translation gives CASSSPTGRETQYF. The genes are TRBV7-9 and TRBJ2-5; TRBD1 might be the D (6 bases). CDR1 SEHNR and CDR2 FQNEAQ come from the germline V gene (reference sequence). V was trimmed by 5 bases and J by 5 bases, leaving 15 bases between them. The CDR3 has 14 residues.

This clone has a single count. This specimen includes other DNA sequences encoding the same CDR3. J is TRBJ2-7 and V is TRBV9, with 11 bases fitting TRBD1. Germline assignment: CDR1 SGDLS and CDR2 YYNGEE. The CDR3 loop spans 15 amino acids. With 4 bases clipped from V and 0 bases from J, the junction kept 3 bases outside the gene matches. CDR3 in amino acids: CASSSGTGGSYEQYF. The CDR3 DNA follows: TGTGCCAGCAGCAGCGGGACAGGGGGCTCCTACGAGCAGTACTTC.

The rearrangement links TRBV6-5 to TRBJ2-1; 7 bases are a match to TRBD1. Germline CDR1 and CDR2: MNHEY and SVGAGI. There are 12 residues in the CDR3. The V segment lost 5 bases and the J segment 9 bases; nucleotides outside the gene matches: 4. The CDR3: CASSPGGFEQFF. The CDR3, as DNA: TGTGCCAGCAGTCCAGGGGGTTTTGAGCAGTTCTTC.

CDR3: CASRVSAVILNEQYF. CDR3 nucleotides: TGTGCCAGTAGGGTTTCCGCCGTTATTCTGAACGAGCAGTACTTC. The V gene is TRBV19, the J gene TRBJ2-7, with D uncertain. The CDR3 spans 15 residues. The ends were cut back, 6 bases at V and 5 bases at J, with 20 bases in the middle. The V gene's germline CDR1 is LNHDA and CDR2 SQIVND (reference sequence).